The 5 T cell receptor beta chains reported below all come from one sample, sequenced in a study of T-cell reconstitution after alpha-beta-depleted transplantation in children. Unique molecular identifiers featured in how the TCRbeta library was prepared. One entry per CDR3 protein results from TCRdb running MiXCR on the PCR reads. The repertoire consists of roughly 790,000 distinct CDR3 sequences, with around 17% occurring once and the leading ten covering roughly 4.8%. This sample comprised PBMCs, mostly from graft donor cells, obtained 360 days after TCRalphabeta/CD19-depleted stem cell transplant. These receptors originate from a male patient aged 10 to 17 who had a stem cell transplant for acute lymphoblastic leukemia, so the T cells may come from the graft donor.

This clonotype was picked up one time. An end of the junction differs from the germline gene, which may be a read error. This chain uses TRBV5-1 with TRBJ1-1; TRBD1 might be the D (6 bases). Germline-derived CDR1 and CDR2 are SGHRS and YFSETQ. There are 15 residues in the CDR3. CDR3 coding DNA: TGCGTCAGCAGCTTGCGTATGGGACAGAACACTGAAGCTTTCTTT. It codes for CVSSLRMGQNTEAFF.

This clonotype has more than one count but fewer than ten. V usage is TRBV29-1 and J usage is TRBJ2-7; D could derive from TRBD1 or TRBD2 (5 bases each). This CDR3 has 15 amino acids. Per germline, CDR1 SQVTM and CDR2 ANQGSEA. Deletions cut 5 bases from V and 3 bases from J, with 20 bases between. The CDR3 DNA follows: TGCAGCGTTAACCTTGGTCTGGGGGAAGACTACGAGCAGTACTTC. It codes for CSVNLGLGEDYEQYF.

Many counts were recorded for this clonotype. This chain uses TRBV5-1 with TRBJ2-5, with D possibly being TRBD2 (6 bases). The CDR3 sequence is 15 residues long. Germline CDR1 reads SGHRS; CDR2 reads YFSETQ. V dropped 0 bases and J dropped 1 base, with 10 bases sitting between them. CDR3 DNA sequence: TGCGCCAGCAGCTTGGCGGGAGAAGCCCAAGAGACCCAGTACTTC. It is translated as CASSLAGEAQETQYF.

The chain carries TRBV7-2 and TRBJ2-1; TRBD2 agrees at 10 bases. V was pared by 0 bases and J by 15 bases, with 11 bases of the junction left unmatched. CDR1 and CDR2 (germline): SGHTA, FQGNSA. This CDR3 is built from 15 residues. DNA of the CDR3: TGTGCCAGCAGCTTAGCGGGACTAGCGCGGCGGGGGGGGTTCTTC. Amino acid sequence: CASSLAGLARRGGFF.

The chain joins TRBV6-1 to TRBJ2-5; 10 nucleotides line up with TRBD1. V lost 6 bases, J lost 5 bases, and 12 bases stayed unmatched. The germline V gene encodes CDR1 MNHNS and CDR2 SASEGT. The CDR3 consists of 16 residues. The CDR3 sequence: CASSRGQGVTTETQYF. CDR3 DNA sequence: TGTGCCAGCAGCCGCGGACAGGGGGTGACCACGGAGACCCAGTACTTC.